Listed below are T cell receptor beta chains from one sample, sequenced in a study of shared clonotypes between healthy human individuals. The method was immunoSEQ multiplex PCR; TCRdb's version includes in-frame clones alone and lacks a portion of them. The sample consists of approximately 470,000 clones, around 73% of them appearing once. The sequencing input was PBMCs. The receptors come from a woman in her thirties or forties in good health. Some clones in this sample may be carry-over from other donors' samples. Each CDR3 is given with its conserved first and last residue. The order of the fields is CDR3 length, clone size, V gene, J gene, D gene, CDR3 DNA, CDR3 protein. The D gene is left open where the match is weak. Size values are once, few and many counts, or a class for expanded clones, and some rows have none.

len: 13; abundance: -; v_gene: TRBV30; j_gene: TRBJ1-5; d_gene: -; CDR3nt: TGTGCCTGGAGTAGGGAAGGCAATCAGCCCCAGCATTTT; CDR3aa: CAWSREGNQPQHF
len: 12; abundance: -; v_gene: TRBV28; j_gene: TRBJ1-2; d_gene: -; CDR3nt: TGTGCCAGCAGACCGGACAGCTATGGCTACACCTTC; CDR3aa: CASRPDSYGYTF
len: 15; abundance: once; v_gene: TRBV9; j_gene: TRBJ2-1; d_gene: TRBD2; CDR3nt: TGTGCCAGCAGCGTAGCGGGGGGACGGGTCAATGAGCAGTTCTTC; CDR3aa: CASSVAGGRVNEQFF
len: 15; abundance: -; v_gene: TRBV7-9; j_gene: TRBJ2-3; d_gene: -; CDR3nt: TGTGCCAGCAGCTTAGTCGGGGGAAGGACAGATACGCAGTATTTT; CDR3aa: CASSLVGGRTDTQYF
len: 16; abundance: -; v_gene: TRBV6-5; j_gene: TRBJ2-5; d_gene: -; CDR3nt: TGTGCCAGCAGTTACGAAATCGGGAAGAGAGAAGAGACCCAGTACTTC; CDR3aa: CASSYEIGKREETQYF
len: 14; abundance: -; v_gene: TRBV19; j_gene: TRBJ2-3; d_gene: -; CDR3nt: TGTGCCAGTAGTATTGACCCCAGCACAGATACGCAGTATTTT; CDR3aa: CASSIDPSTDTQYF
len: 11; abundance: once; v_gene: TRBV20-1; j_gene: TRBJ2-6; d_gene: -; CDR3nt: TGCAGTGCTAGGAAAATTGACCTGCAGACTTTC; CDR3aa: CSARKIDLQTF
len: 15; abundance: once; v_gene: TRBV21-1; j_gene: TRBJ1-5; d_gene: -; CDR3nt: TGTGCCAGCAGCAAAGCAAGACAGACCAATCAGCCCCAGCATTTT; CDR3aa: CASSKARQTNQPQHF
len: 13; abundance: few; v_gene: TRBV28; j_gene: TRBJ1-2; d_gene: TRBD1; CDR3nt: TGTGCCAGCAGCCCGAACAGGGGAGGCGGCTACACCTTC; CDR3aa: CASSPNRGGGYTF
len: 17; abundance: -; v_gene: TRBV12-5; j_gene: TRBJ2-2; d_gene: TRBD1; CDR3nt: TGTGCTAGTGGTTTGGTACTGGGGACAGGGGGGACCGGGGAGCTGTTTTTT; CDR3aa: CASGLVLGTGGTGELFF
len: 15; abundance: -; v_gene: TRBV18; j_gene: TRBJ1-2; d_gene: TRBD1; CDR3nt: TGTGCCAGCTCACCCCGACAGGGTAGTTTCGTAGGCTACACCTTC; CDR3aa: CASSPRQGSFVGYTF
len: 15; abundance: -; v_gene: TRBV7-9; j_gene: TRBJ2-5; d_gene: TRBD1; CDR3nt: TGTGCCAGCAGCACGGGACAGGGGCGCGTAGAGACCCAGTACTTC; CDR3aa: CASSTGQGRVETQYF
len: 13; abundance: few; v_gene: TRBV7-9; j_gene: TRBJ1-2; d_gene: -; CDR3nt: TGTGCCAGCAGCTATGGGGAAAACGGTGGCTACACCTTC; CDR3aa: CASSYGENGGYTF
len: 13; abundance: -; v_gene: TRBV19; j_gene: TRBJ2-5; d_gene: -; CDR3nt: TGTGCCAGTAGTCTCGTCTCTCAAGAGACCCAGTACTTC; CDR3aa: CASSLVSQETQYF
len: 12; abundance: -; v_gene: TRBV29-1; j_gene: TRBJ2-5; d_gene: TRBD1; CDR3nt: TGCAGCGTTCGCAGGGGGCTACAGACCCAGTACTTC; CDR3aa: CSVRRGLQTQYF
len: 14; abundance: -; v_gene: TRBV2; j_gene: TRBJ2-6; d_gene: TRBD2; CDR3nt: TGTGCCAGCAGCGCCCTGGGACGGGGGGACGTCCTGACTTTC; CDR3aa: CASSALGRGDVLTF
len: 13; abundance: -; v_gene: TRBV7-2; j_gene: TRBJ2-7; d_gene: -; CDR3nt: TGTGCCAGCAGCTTAGACCCCAACTACGAGCAGTACTTC; CDR3aa: CASSLDPNYEQYF
len: 15; abundance: -; v_gene: TRBV5-4; j_gene: TRBJ2-5; d_gene: TRBD1; CDR3nt: TGTGCCAGCAGCTTGGTACAGGGGGCCCAAGAGACCCAGTACTTC; CDR3aa: CASSLVQGAQETQYF
len: 16; abundance: -; v_gene: TRBV6-5; j_gene: TRBJ2-6; d_gene: TRBD1; CDR3nt: TGTGCCAGCAGTTCCTACAGGGGGCCAGGGGCCAACGTCCTGACTTTC; CDR3aa: CASSSYRGPGANVLTF
len: 17; abundance: -; v_gene: TRBV2; j_gene: TRBJ1-5; d_gene: TRBD1; CDR3nt: TGTGCCAGCAGTGAAGCGGTAGGGACAGGGGCTCGGCAGCCCCAGCATTTT; CDR3aa: CASSEAVGTGARQPQHF
len: 15; abundance: -; v_gene: TRBV4-3; j_gene: TRBJ2-1; d_gene: TRBD2; CDR3nt: TGCGCCAGCAGCCAAGGAACTAGCGGGGACAATGAGCAGTTCTTC; CDR3aa: CASSQGTSGDNEQFF
len: 15; abundance: -; v_gene: TRBV28; j_gene: TRBJ2-2; d_gene: -; CDR3nt: TGTGCCAGCAGTCGGCACATCGCGAACACCGGGGAGCTGTTTTTT; CDR3aa: CASSRHIANTGELFF
len: 14; abundance: once; v_gene: TRBV5-1; j_gene: TRBJ2-3; d_gene: -; CDR3nt: TGCGCCAATAGACAGAACCCTAGCACAGATACGCAGTATTTT; CDR3aa: CANRQNPSTDTQYF
len: 21; abundance: -; v_gene: TRBV21-1; j_gene: TRBJ2-2; d_gene: -; CDR3nt: TGTGCCAGCAGCAACCCTTGGTTAAGGGCTAGCGGGAGCCGTAGCGCCGGGGAGCTGTTTTTT; CDR3aa: CASSNPWLRASGSRSAGELFF
len: 12; abundance: -; v_gene: TRBV29-1; j_gene: TRBJ2-7; d_gene: TRBD2; CDR3nt: TGCAGCGTACGGCTAGCGGGAGACGAGCAGTACTTC; CDR3aa: CSVRLAGDEQYF
len: 12; abundance: few; v_gene: TRBV7-6; j_gene: TRBJ1-1; d_gene: -; CDR3nt: TGTGCCAGCAGCCCCGCCCGGGGAATCGCTTTCTTT; CDR3aa: CASSPARGIAFF
len: 16; abundance: -; v_gene: TRBV2; j_gene: TRBJ1-2; d_gene: -; CDR3nt: TGTGCCAGCAGTTACAACACAGGTGGAAGGGAGGGTGGCTACACCTTC; CDR3aa: CASSYNTGGREGGYTF
len: 12; abundance: -; v_gene: TRBV4-1; j_gene: TRBJ2-3; d_gene: -; CDR3nt: TGCGCCAGCAGCCACTTGGCGGATACGCAGTATTTT; CDR3aa: CASSHLADTQYF
len: 13; abundance: -; v_gene: TRBV30; j_gene: TRBJ1-5; d_gene: -; CDR3nt: TGTGCCTGGAGTGAATCGAGCAATCAGCCCCAGCATTTT; CDR3aa: CAWSESSNQPQHF
len: 17; abundance: -; v_gene: TRBV7-6; j_gene: TRBJ2-2; d_gene: -; CDR3nt: TGTGCCAGCAGCTTAGGACGGGGGGCGGCGAGCACCGGGGAGCTGTTTTTT; CDR3aa: CASSLGRGAASTGELFF
len: 13; abundance: -; v_gene: TRBV9; j_gene: TRBJ2-1; d_gene: -; CDR3nt: TGTGCCAGCAGCCTTCCGGGTATCAATGAGCAGTTCTTC; CDR3aa: CASSLPGINEQFF
len: 15; abundance: -; v_gene: TRBV15; j_gene: TRBJ2-7; d_gene: TRBD1; CDR3nt: TGTGCCACCAGCAGAGAACGAACAGGGGGCGACGAGCAGTACTTC; CDR3aa: CATSRERTGGDEQYF
len: 18; abundance: -; v_gene: TRBV7-8; j_gene: TRBJ2-3; d_gene: TRBD2; CDR3nt: TGTGCCAGCAGCTTAGCCCTCCTAGCGGTCGTGGGCCCAGATACGCAGTATTTT; CDR3aa: CASSLALLAVVGPDTQYF
len: 17; abundance: -; v_gene: TRBV11-2; j_gene: TRBJ2-1; d_gene: TRBD2; CDR3nt: TGTGCCAGCAGCTTCCCGACTAGCGGGAGAGTTACAATTGAGCAGTTCTTC; CDR3aa: CASSFPTSGRVTIEQFF
len: 16; abundance: -; v_gene: TRBV9; j_gene: TRBJ2-1; d_gene: -; CDR3nt: TGTGCCAGCAGCGTAGGGCCCAGCGAGGTCTACAATGAGCAGTTCTTC; CDR3aa: CASSVGPSEVYNEQFF
len: 16; abundance: -; v_gene: TRBV19; j_gene: TRBJ1-5; d_gene: TRBD1; CDR3nt: TGTGCCAGTAGTAGCCTCAAGGCAGGGGGAGGTCAGCCCCAGCATTTT; CDR3aa: CASSSLKAGGGQPQHF
len: 14; abundance: -; v_gene: TRBV9; j_gene: TRBJ1-1; d_gene: -; CDR3nt: TGTGCCAGCAGCGTGGGCATCCGGAACACTGAAGCTTTCTTT; CDR3aa: CASSVGIRNTEAFF
len: 14; abundance: -; v_gene: TRBV19; j_gene: TRBJ2-7; d_gene: TRBD1; CDR3nt: TGTGCCAGTAGTATCCGACAGGGTGCAAACGAGCAGTACTTC; CDR3aa: CASSIRQGANEQYF
len: 13; abundance: -; v_gene: TRBV5-1; j_gene: TRBJ2-7; d_gene: TRBD2; CDR3nt: TGCGCCAGCGGGTCGGGAGGGCCTCGCGAGCAGTACTTC; CDR3aa: CASGSGGPREQYF
len: 16; abundance: once; v_gene: TRBV4-1; j_gene: TRBJ2-1; d_gene: TRBD1; CDR3nt: TGCGCCAGCAGCCAAGGGTCCGGACAGGGCTACAATGAGCAGTTCTTC; CDR3aa: CASSQGSGQGYNEQFF
len: 15; abundance: once; v_gene: TRBV6-1; j_gene: TRBJ2-7; d_gene: TRBD2; CDR3nt: TGTGCCAGCAGTGCGGCTAGCGGGGGGCCCTACGAGCAGTACTTC; CDR3aa: CASSAASGGPYEQYF
len: 14; abundance: -; v_gene: TRBV28; j_gene: TRBJ1-5; d_gene: -; CDR3nt: TGTGCCAGCAGTTATCGTTCAGGGCCTCAGCCCCAGCATTTT; CDR3aa: CASSYRSGPQPQHF
len: 16; abundance: -; v_gene: TRBV21-1; j_gene: TRBJ2-2; d_gene: -; CDR3nt: TGTGCCAGCAGCAAAGGGTACAGGGCGAACACCGGGGAGCTGTTTTTT; CDR3aa: CASSKGYRANTGELFF
len: 14; abundance: -; v_gene: TRBV27; j_gene: TRBJ2-1; d_gene: TRBD2; CDR3nt: TGTGCCAGCAGTTTAGGACTAGCGGGTAATGAGCAGTTCTTC; CDR3aa: CASSLGLAGNEQFF
len: 16; abundance: once; v_gene: TRBV5-8; j_gene: TRBJ2-2; d_gene: -; CDR3nt: TGTGCCAGCAGCTTGGTCTGGGGATCGGACACCGGGGAGCTGTTTTTT; CDR3aa: CASSLVWGSDTGELFF
len: 15; abundance: -; v_gene: TRBV2; j_gene: TRBJ2-6; d_gene: -; CDR3nt: TGTGCCAGCAGTGACCTACCGGGTGGGGCCAACGTCCTGACTTTC; CDR3aa: CASSDLPGGANVLTF
len: 15; abundance: -; v_gene: TRBV19; j_gene: TRBJ1-4; d_gene: TRBD1; CDR3nt: TGTGCCAGTAGTACCCTACAGGGGGCGAGTGAAAAACTGTTTTTT; CDR3aa: CASSTLQGASEKLFF
len: 18; abundance: -; v_gene: TRBV28; j_gene: TRBJ2-1; d_gene: -; CDR3nt: TGTGCCAGCAGTGGGAGCGGGGCGACAGGGAGTGCGTACAATGAGCAGTTCTTC; CDR3aa: CASSGSGATGSAYNEQFF
len: 21; abundance: -; v_gene: TRBV23-1; j_gene: TRBJ2-6; d_gene: TRBD2; CDR3nt: TGCGCCAGTTCCTGTGCCCCGGGGGGGACTAGCGCGAGCTCTGGGGCCAACGTCCTGACTTTC; CDR3aa: CASSCAPGGTSASSGANVLTF
len: 16; abundance: -; v_gene: TRBV27; j_gene: TRBJ2-7; d_gene: TRBD2; CDR3nt: TGTGCCAGCAGTTTAACGTATAGCGGGTGGGGCTACGAGCAGTACTTC; CDR3aa: CASSLTYSGWGYEQYF
len: 10; abundance: -; v_gene: TRBV30; j_gene: TRBJ2-7; d_gene: -; CDR3nt: TGTGCCTTTGGGGGGTTCGGGCAGTACTTC; CDR3aa: CAFGGFGQYF
len: 15; abundance: -; v_gene: TRBV28; j_gene: TRBJ1-2; d_gene: TRBD1; CDR3nt: TGTGCCAGCAGTTTTTCGGACAGGGGGAGATATGGCTACACCTTC; CDR3aa: CASSFSDRGRYGYTF
len: 14; abundance: -; v_gene: TRBV28; j_gene: TRBJ2-2; d_gene: -; CDR3nt: TGTGCCAGCAGCCACGGACGGTACACCGGGGAGCTGTTTTTT; CDR3aa: CASSHGRYTGELFF
len: 15; abundance: -; v_gene: TRBV5-1; j_gene: TRBJ2-3; d_gene: -; CDR3nt: TGCGCCAGCAGCTTTGGTGGAGTGCCCACAGATACGCAGTATTTT; CDR3aa: CASSFGGVPTDTQYF
len: 13; abundance: -; v_gene: TRBV5-1; j_gene: TRBJ2-2; d_gene: TRBD1; CDR3nt: TGCGCCAGCAACACAGGGGGCACCGGGGAGCTGTTTTTT; CDR3aa: CASNTGGTGELFF
len: 14; abundance: once; v_gene: TRBV2; j_gene: TRBJ2-7; d_gene: -; CDR3nt: TGTGCCAGCAGGGGGGACCGTAGCTCCTACGAGCAGTACTTC; CDR3aa: CASRGDRSSYEQYF